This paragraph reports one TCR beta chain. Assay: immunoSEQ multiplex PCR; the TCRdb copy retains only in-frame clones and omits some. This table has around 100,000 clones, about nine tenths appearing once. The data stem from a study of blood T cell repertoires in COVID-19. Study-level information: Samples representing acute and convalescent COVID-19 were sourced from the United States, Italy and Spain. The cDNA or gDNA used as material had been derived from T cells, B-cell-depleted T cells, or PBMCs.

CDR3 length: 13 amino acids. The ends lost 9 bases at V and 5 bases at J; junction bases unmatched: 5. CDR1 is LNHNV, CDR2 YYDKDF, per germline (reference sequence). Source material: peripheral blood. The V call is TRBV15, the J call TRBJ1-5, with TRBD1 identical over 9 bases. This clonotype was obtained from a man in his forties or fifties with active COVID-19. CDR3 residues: CATSDRGDQPQHF. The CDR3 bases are TGTGCCACAAGTGACAGGGGGGATCAGCCCCAGCATTTT.